The clone carrying this T cell receptor (beta chain) was seen just once. The data derive from a study of blood T cell repertoires in COVID-19. Study information: Acute-phase and convalescent COVID-19 samples originated in the United States, Italy and Spain. PBMCs, B-cell-depleted T cells, or T cells provided the cDNA or gDNA that made up the material.

After removal of 6 bases from V and 4 bases from J, the junction contained 5 bases not matched to a gene. The CDR3 sequence is 14 residues long. Per the germline V gene, CDR1 is KGHSH and CDR2 is LQKENI. Sequencing was performed with immunoSEQ multiplex PCR; in TCRdb, only in-frame clones are kept and a portion is missing. Of fewer than 700,000 clones listed, 85% to 90% are singletons. This receptor was taken from a woman in her fifties or sixties with COVID-19, enrolled during active disease. V and J are TRBV18 and TRBJ2-2; 7 positions match TRBD1. Sample: peripheral blood. The CDR3 loop reads CASSLGQSTGELFF. In nucleotides, the CDR3 is TGTGCCAGCTCGCTGGGACAGAGCACCGGGGAGCTGTTTTTT.